The 22 T cell receptor beta chains below come from one sample, sequenced in a study of cytomegalovirus exposure and HLA in healthy donors. Amplification used 60 Vbeta primers and 13 Jbeta primers. Sequenced by immunoSEQ multiplex PCR; TCRdb stores in-frame clones only, minus some. The data contain about 170,000 clones, 82% of them singletons. The specimen sequenced was PBMCs. These receptors all stem from a girl under 18 in good health and CMV-seropositive.

This clone was found once. The V gene is TRBV19, the J gene TRBJ1-1; no firm D call. Germline V gene sequence: CDR1 LNHDA, CDR2 SQIVND (reference sequence). CDR3 length equals 13 residues. The germline V and J ends were trimmed by 7 bases and 4 bases, with 13 bases remaining between them. CDR3 amino acids: CASTPPRATEAFF. The CDR3 DNA follows: TGTGCCAGTACCCCCCCGCGGGCCACTGAAGCTTTCTTT.

The chain is built from TRBV7-2 and TRBJ2-3; D is unclear. The germline V gene has CDR1 SGHTA and CDR2 FQGNSA. The germline V and J ends were trimmed by 5 bases and 6 bases, with 6 bases remaining between them. This CDR3 comprises 11 residues. CDR3 in amino acids: CASSPADTQYF. In DNA form, the CDR3 reads TGTGCCAGCAGCCCAGCGGATACGCAGTATTTT.

The sample holds a few counts of this clone. The chain is built from TRBV6-1 and TRBJ2-1; 13 nucleotides align to TRBD2. The CDR3 is made up of 13 amino acids. V trimming: 7 bases; J trimming: 14 bases; junction bases outside the gene matches: 8. Per germline, CDR1 MNHNS and CDR2 SASEGT. CDR3 sequence (DNA): TGTGCCAGCACCCTGGGACTAGCGGGGACCAAGTTCTTC. Translated, it gives CASTLGLAGTKFF.

V usage is TRBV19 and J usage is TRBJ2-1; TRBD2 matches at 11 bases. The CDR3 length is 16 residues. Germline V gene lookup returns CDR1 LNHDA and CDR2 SQIVND (reference sequence). V lost 5 bases, J lost 5 bases, and 8 bases stayed unmatched. The CDR3 sequence: CASSFSGRALNNEQFF. As DNA, the CDR3 is TGTGCCAGTAGTTTTAGCGGGAGGGCCCTAAACAATGAGCAGTTCTTC.

V gene TRBV4-3 combines with J gene TRBJ2-5; weak D call: TRBD1 (6 bases). The CDR3 has 15 amino acids. CDR1 LGHNA and CDR2 YSLEER come from the germline V gene. Trimming took 1 base from V and 1 from J, leaving 10 bases between them. CDR3: CASSQGRQAQETQYF. CDR3 DNA sequence: TGCGCCAGCAGCCAAGGTCGACAGGCCCAAGAGACCCAGTACTTC.

V usage is TRBV12-2 and J usage is TRBJ2-1; TRBD1, the table's D call, was not compared with the DNA. TRBV12-2 is deemed a pseudogene. This CDR3 region has 13 residues. The CDR3, as DNA: TGTGCAAGTCGCTTAGCAACAGGGATCGAGCAGTTCTTC. This sequence encodes CASRLATGIEQFF.

The V and J genes are TRBV6-5 and TRBJ1-1; D is perhaps TRBD1 (5 bases). Germline lookup yields CDR1 MNHEY and CDR2 SVGAGI. The V gene lost 5 bases and the J gene lost 1 base, with 11 bases spanning the gap. CDR3 length equals 14 residues. DNA of the CDR3: TGTGCCAGCAGTCACCAGGGAAGGAACACTGAAGCTTTCTTT. Translation gives CASSHQGRNTEAFF.

The genes are TRBV9 and TRBJ2-2, with 8 bases identical to TRBD2. The V segment lost 0 bases and the J segment 7 bases; nucleotides outside the gene matches: 8. Germline-derived CDR1 and CDR2 are SGDLS and YYNGEE. The CDR3 covers 16 residues. CDR3 DNA sequence: TGTGCCAGCAGCGTAGGCCGGGGGGGAGGGATCGGGGAGCTGTTTTTT. Amino acids: CASSVGRGGGIGELFF.

A word on this clone: The junction differs from germline at one of its ends, possibly a read error. The rearrangement links TRBV2 to TRBJ1-4; TRBD1 matches at 8 bases. The length of the CDR3 is 15 residues. Germline-derived CDR1 and CDR2 are SNHLY and FYNNEI. CDR3 loop: CASRRPSGQASRRLF. The CDR3 DNA sequence: TGTGCCAGCAGAAGACCCTCGGGACAGGCGTCCCGACGCCTTTTT.

A few counts support this clone. V is TRBV30 and J is TRBJ2-3; 15 bases match TRBD2. Per the germline V gene, CDR1 is GTSNPN and CDR2 is SVGIG (reference sequence). This CDR3 is 17 amino acids long. Losses at the gene ends were 0 bases for V and 4 bases for J; bases not matched to a gene: 5. The CDR3 spells CAWSVGWTSGRADTQYF. Written as DNA, the CDR3 is TGTGCCTGGAGTGTAGGATGGACTAGCGGGAGGGCAGATACGCAGTATTTT.

This clone was counted only a few times. The rearrangement uses TRBV10-3 and TRBJ1-1; 9 bases align to TRBD1. Germline CDR1 ENHRY, CDR2 SYGVKD. After removal of 6 bases from V and 5 bases from J, the junction contained 10 bases not matched to a gene. The CDR3 runs 15 residues. The CDR3 protein is CAISLTRTGETEAFF. The CDR3 coding sequence is TGTGCCATCAGCCTTACTCGGACAGGGGAAACTGAAGCTTTCTTT.

This chain joins TRBV6-6 and TRBJ1-2; no clear D gene. Germline V gives CDR1 MNHNY, CDR2 SVGAGI (reference sequence). There are 16 residues in the CDR3. V shed 7 bases and J shed 0 bases, with 18 bases lying between them. The CDR3 DNA is TGTGCCAGCAATCCCCCGAGTGGGCAGACTAACTATGGCTACACCTTC. Amino acids: CASNPPSGQTNYGYTF.

This sequence joins TRBV7-6 and TRBJ2-5, with D perhaps TRBD1 (5 bases). V lost 3 bases and J lost 4, with 15 bases in between. Looked up from germline, CDR1 is SGHVS and CDR2 is FNYEAQ. The CDR3 totals 15 residues. The CDR3 loop is CASSLGPDRRETQYF. CDR3 bases: TGTGCCAGCAGCTTGGGGCCTGACAGAAGAGAGACCCAGTACTTC. The full variable domain, in which reference TRBV7-6 and TRBJ2-5 provide the parts outside the CDR3, is GAGVSQSPRYKVTKRGQDVALRCDPISGHVSLYWYRQALGQGPEFLTYFNYEAQQDKSGLPNDRFSAERPEGSISTLTIQRTEQRDSAMYRCASSLGPDRRETQYFGPGTRLLVL.

Of note for this clone: Other DNA variants within this sample encode the same CDR3. This chain connects TRBV18 to TRBJ2-7; a weak D match, TRBD1 (6 bases). CDR1 is KGHSH, CDR2 LQKENI, per germline. The CDR3 is made up of 14 amino acids. V was pared by 6 bases and J by 0 bases, with 12 bases between. CDR3 DNA sequence: TGTGCCAGCTCCCCCGGGACAAGCTCCTACGAGCAGTACTTC. Protein: CASSPGTSSYEQYF.

The CDR3 sequence: CASSVGVEQGLYEQYF. In nucleotides, the CDR3 is TGTGCCAGCAGTGTCGGGGTTGAACAGGGGCTCTACGAGCAGTACTTC. The rearrangement joins TRBV28 to TRBJ2-7; TRBD1 matches 7 bases. Germline V gives CDR1 MDHEN, CDR2 SYDVKM. V lost 5 bases, J lost 3 bases, and 13 bases stayed unmatched. CDR3 length equals 16 residues. The full variable domain, with the rest looked up from reference TRBV28 and TRBJ2-7, is DVKVTQSSRYLVKRTGEKVFLECVQDMDHENMFWYRQDPGLGLRLIYFSYDVKMKEKGDIPEGYSVSREKKERFSLILESASTNQTSMYLCASSVGVEQGLYEQYFGPGTRLTVT.

This clone was found once. The J gene is TRBJ2-6, the V gene TRBV5-1, with D uncertain. Germline CDR1 and CDR2: SGHRS and YFSETQ. V lost 4 bases, J lost 0 bases, and 5 bases lay in between. CDR3 length: 14 residues. The CDR3 DNA sequence: TGCGCCAGCAGCCCTAGCTCTGGGGCCAACGTCCTGACTTTC. Amino acids: CASSPSSGANVLTF.

This chain links TRBV25-1 with TRBJ2-2; 7 bases map to TRBD1. CDR3 length equals 16 residues. Losses at the gene ends were 5 bases for V and 0 bases for J; bases not matched to a gene: 6. The germline V gene encodes CDR1 MGHDK and CDR2 SYGVNS. For the CDR3, the DNA is TGTGCCAGCAGTCCAAGGACAGGCGCGAACACCGGGGAGCTGTTTTTT. Translated: CASSPRTGANTGELFF.

Only a few counts were recorded for this clone. V is TRBV28 and J is TRBJ1-5; TRBD1 aligns across 8 bases. There are 14 residues in the CDR3. Trimming removed 8 bases from V and 5 bases from J; junction bases left unmatched: 8. The V gene's germline CDR1 is MDHEN and CDR2 SYDVKM. CDR3: CASGAGGVHQPQHF. In DNA form, the CDR3 reads TGTGCCAGCGGGGCAGGGGGCGTTCATCAGCCCCAGCATTTT. The entire variable domain, with the rest obtained from reference TRBV28 and TRBJ1-5, is as follows: DVKVTQSSRYLVKRTGEKVFLECVQDMDHENMFWYRQDPGLGLRLIYFSYDVKMKEKGDIPEGYSVSREKKERFSLILESASTNQTSMYLCASGAGGVHQPQHFGDGTRLSIL.

This clone was detected only once. The chain recombines TRBV11-2 with TRBJ2-3; possible D gene TRBD2, 5 bases. Germline loops: CDR1 SGHAT, CDR2 FQNNGV. The length of the CDR3 is 14 residues. Trimming stripped 1 base from V and 1 base from J, with 6 bases between. The CDR3 DNA is TGTGCCAGCAGCTTAGGGCGGGGCACAGATACGCAGTATTTT. Translation: CASSLGRGTDTQYF.

The chain links TRBV29-1 to TRBJ2-3; D might be TRBD2 (6 bases). The CDR3 has 14 amino acids. Trimming cost V 5 bases and J 2 bases, with 14 bases left between them. Germline V gives CDR1 SQVTM, CDR2 ANQGSEA. The CDR3 spells CSVLGGVYTDTQYF. The CDR3 region has the DNA TGCAGCGTTTTGGGGGGAGTGTACACAGATACGCAGTATTTT.

The chain carries TRBV18 and TRBJ1-2, with no clear D. Germline CDR1 is KGHSH and CDR2 is LQKENI. This CDR3 comprises 14 residues. Trimming removed 3 bases at V and 0 bases at J, with 8 bases between. The CDR3 loop reads CASSPGVANYGYTF. The DNA of the CDR3 is TGTGCCAGCTCACCCGGGGTGGCTAACTATGGCTACACCTTC.

The chain uses TRBV28 and TRBJ1-2; D gene uncertain. Trimming cost V 7 bases and J 7 bases, with 19 bases left between them. The CDR3 loop spans 14 amino acids. Germline CDR1 and CDR2: MDHEN and SYDVKM. CDR3 DNA: TGTGCCAGCACCCCGGGGAGGTTGGATTTTGGCTACACCTTC. Translating gives CASTPGRLDFGYTF.